What follows are 15 T cell receptor beta chains derived from one specimen sequenced in a study of Graves' ophthalmopathy and Graves' hyperthyroidism. TCR beta CDR3 regions were amplified from RNA transcripts. An initial RT-PCR round employing HTBI primers preceded a second-round multiplex PCR. TCRdb re-derived calls from the multiplex PCR reads in MiXCR, one entry per CDR3 protein. Of 200,000 to 250,000 distinct CDR3 sequences detected, roughly 21% appear once; the ten largest clones hold roughly 45%. Sequenced input: peripheral blood. These receptors all stem from a woman aged 45-60 years with Graves' ophthalmopathy.

This clonotype has a count of ten or more. The rearrangement links TRBV11-1 to TRBJ1-1; D perhaps matches TRBD1 (5 bases). The CDR3 consists of 13 residues. V was clipped by 6 bases and J by 1 base, with 9 bases between them. From germline, CDR1 is SGHAT and CDR2 FQDESV (reference sequence). The DNA for the CDR3 is TGTGCCAGCAGTTCGGACACGAACACTGAAGCTTTCTTT. This codes for CASSSDTNTEAFF.

This clonotype was counted at least ten times. The CDR3 loop reads CASSQGTLLGGYTF. As DNA, the CDR3 is TGTGCCAGCAGCCAAGGCACCCTCTTAGGCGGCTACACCTTC. The rearrangement links TRBV14 to TRBJ1-2; no firm D call. The CDR3 has 14 residues. V shed 1 base and J shed 8 bases, with 14 bases lying between them. Germline V lookup: CDR1 SGHDN, CDR2 FVKESK.

This clonotype was recorded at least ten times. A much larger clone lies a single base off, so this may be a read error. The chain couples TRBV12-3 or TRBV12-4 to TRBJ2-7; 9 bases are a match to TRBD1. The CDR3 extends over 14 amino acids. The CDR3 DNA reads TGTGCCAACAGTTTGCACAGGGGGCACTACGAGCAGTACTTC. This gives the protein CANSLHRGHYEQYF.

This clonotype was detected many times. The chain employs TRBV7-2 and TRBJ2-5, with D uncertain. Germline CDR1 is SGHTA and CDR2 is FQGNSA. V shed 4 bases and J shed 5 bases, with 8 bases lying between them. The CDR3 loop spans 12 amino acids. The CDR3 is CASSSFRETQYF. CDR3 DNA: TGTGCCAGCAGCTCCTTCCGGGAGACCCAGTACTTC.

The rearrangement joins TRBV19 to TRBJ2-7; D is tentatively TRBD1 or TRBD2 (5 bases each). V lost 6 bases and J lost 3, with 18 bases in between. This CDR3 has 15 amino acids. Germline CDR1 and CDR2: LNHDA and SQIVND (reference sequence). CDR3 bases: TGTGCCAGTAGCACCCTTGGACACGGGGTCTACGAGCAGTACTTC. Protein sequence: CASSTLGHGVYEQYF.

This clonotype was counted only a few times. CDR3 sequence: CASSLPGPLYEQYF. The CDR3 nucleotides are TGTGCCAGCAGCTTACCGGGACCTCTCTACGAGCAGTACTTC. The chain links TRBV7-2 to TRBJ2-7; D is tentatively TRBD1 or TRBD2 (5 bases each). This CDR3 has 14 amino acids. Looked up from germline, CDR1 is SGHTA and CDR2 is FQGNSA. V lost 2 bases to trimming and J lost 3 bases, with 11 bases between them.

V and J are TRBV6-1 and TRBJ1-2, with TRBD1 identical over 7 bases. Germline assignment: CDR1 MNHNS and CDR2 SASEGT. V dropped 1 base and J dropped 5; count of bases not matched to a gene: 4. The CDR3 loop spans 14 amino acids. CDR3 bases: TGTGCCAGCAGTGAAGTGGGGACAGAATATGGCTACACCTTC. This encodes CASSEVGTEYGYTF.

The rearrangement uses TRBV6-4 and TRBJ2-5, with TRBD2 as a possible D gene (6 bases). The germline CDR1 and CDR2 sequences are MRHNA and SNTAGT. CDR3 size: 15 residues. The V gene lost 7 bases and the J gene lost 5 bases, with 20 bases spanning the gap. DNA for the CDR3: TGTGCCAGCACCTATACGGCGGGGAGCCCGGAGACCCAGTACTTC. Translated, it gives CASTYTAGSPETQYF.

This clonotype was detected many times. CDR3 nucleotide sequence: TGTGCCAGTTCCGGGACTAGCAGCAACGAGCAGTACTTC. Protein product: CASSGTSSNEQYF. The chain links TRBV19 to TRBJ2-7; 9 bases fit TRBD2. After removal of 8 bases from V and 5 bases from J, the junction contained 7 bases not matched to a gene. The CDR3 length is 13 residues. Germline assignment: CDR1 LNHDA and CDR2 SQIVND (reference sequence).

This clonotype was observed at least ten times. This rearrangement joins TRBV2 to TRBJ1-6; TRBD1 might be the D (5 bases). V lost 1 base, J lost 7 bases, and 11 bases lay in between. The CDR3 has 15 amino acids. CDR1 is SNHLY and CDR2 is FYNNEI in the germline V gene. The CDR3 coding sequence is TGTGCCAGCAGTGAAGACAGGCACGGGAATTCACCCCTCCACTTT. It specifies CASSEDRHGNSPLHF. The complete variable domain, with remaining parts taken from reference TRBV2 and TRBJ1-6, reads EPEVTQTPSHQVTQMGQEVILRCVPISNHLYFYWYRQILGQKVEFLVSFYNNEISEKSEIFDDQFSVERPDGSNFTLKIRSTKLEDSAMYFCASSEDRHGNSPLHFGNGTRLTVT.

This clonotype has at least ten counts. The rearrangement joins TRBV19 to TRBJ1-2; D ambiguous. The germline CDR1 and CDR2 sequences are LNHDA and SQIVND (reference sequence). This CDR3 has 9 residues. The V gene lost 9 bases and the J gene lost 12 bases, with 11 bases spanning the gap. The CDR3 bases are TGTGCCAGCGGGCTACAGAACACCTTC. It specifies CASGLQNTF.

The V gene is TRBV3-1, the J gene TRBJ2-5; 8 positions agree with TRBD2. Losses at the gene ends were 3 bases for V and 1 base for J; bases not matched to a gene: 7. Per the germline V gene, CDR1 is LGHDT and CDR2 is YNNKEL (reference sequence). The CDR3 totals 16 residues. The DNA for the CDR3 is TGTGCCAGCAGCCACCGGTTAGCGGGATTCCAAGAGACCCAGTACTTC. This gives the protein CASSHRLAGFQETQYF.

Many counts were recorded for this clonotype. The rearrangement joins TRBV6-4 to TRBJ1-1; TRBD1 matches at 9 bases. The CDR3 is 17 residues long. Germline-derived CDR1 and CDR2 are MRHNA and SNTAGT. The V and J ends lost 6 bases and 1 base, in that order; junction bases with no gene match: 12. This CDR3 is CASSLGTGLLGNTEAFF. The CDR3 DNA reads TGTGCCAGCAGCCTCGGGACAGGGCTATTGGGGAACACTGAAGCTTTCTTT.

This clonotype was seen many times. This chain joins TRBV30 and TRBJ2-2; maybe TRBD1 (5 bases). CDR3 size: 14 residues. Trimming cost V 0 bases and J 4 bases, with 9 bases left between them. From germline, CDR1 is GTSNPN and CDR2 SVGIG (reference sequence). The CDR3 sequence: CAWSVGAVTGELFF. CDR3 nucleotides: TGTGCCTGGAGTGTAGGGGCTGTCACCGGGGAGCTGTTTTTT. Together with reference TRBV30 and TRBJ2-2, the CDR3 gives the full variable domain: SQTIHQWPATLVQPVGSPLSLECTVEGTSNPNLYWYRQAAGRGLQLLFYSVGIGQISSEVPQNLSASRPQDRQFILSSKKLLLSDSGFYLCAWSVGAVTGELFFGEGSRLTVL.

This clonotype was counted at least ten times. The chain uses TRBV10-3 and TRBJ2-5; D may be TRBD2 (5 bases). The CDR3 spans 15 residues. V gave up 10 bases and J gave up 5 bases, with 23 bases separating them. The germline V gene encodes CDR1 ENHRY and CDR2 SYGVKD. For the CDR3, the DNA is TGTGCCACCCAGGCAGAGGCTAGCAGTGGGGAGACCCAGTACTTC. Its translation is CATQAEASSGETQYF.